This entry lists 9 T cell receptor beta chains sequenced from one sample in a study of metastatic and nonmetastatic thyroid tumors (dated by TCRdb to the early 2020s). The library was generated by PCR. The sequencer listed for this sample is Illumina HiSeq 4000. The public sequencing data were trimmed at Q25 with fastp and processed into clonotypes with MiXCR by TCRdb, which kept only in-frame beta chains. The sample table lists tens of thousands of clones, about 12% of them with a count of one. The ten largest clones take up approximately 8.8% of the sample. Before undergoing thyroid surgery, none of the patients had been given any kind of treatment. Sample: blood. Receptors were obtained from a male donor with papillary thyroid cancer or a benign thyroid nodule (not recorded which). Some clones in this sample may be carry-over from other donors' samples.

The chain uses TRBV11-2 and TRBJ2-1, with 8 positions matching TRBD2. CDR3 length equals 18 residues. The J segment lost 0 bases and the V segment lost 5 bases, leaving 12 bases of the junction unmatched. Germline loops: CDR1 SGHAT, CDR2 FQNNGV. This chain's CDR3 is CASSPPPGLAGSYNEQFF. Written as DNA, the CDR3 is TGTGCCAGCAGCCCCCCCCCTGGCCTAGCGGGCTCCTACAATGAGCAGTTCTTC.

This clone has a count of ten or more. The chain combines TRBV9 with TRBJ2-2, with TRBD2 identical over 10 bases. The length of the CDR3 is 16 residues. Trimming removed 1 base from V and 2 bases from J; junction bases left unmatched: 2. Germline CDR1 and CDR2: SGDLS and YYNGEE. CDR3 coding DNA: TGTGCCAGCAGCGTACTAGCGGGAGTCAACACCGGGGAGCTGTTTTTT. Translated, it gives CASSVLAGVNTGELFF.

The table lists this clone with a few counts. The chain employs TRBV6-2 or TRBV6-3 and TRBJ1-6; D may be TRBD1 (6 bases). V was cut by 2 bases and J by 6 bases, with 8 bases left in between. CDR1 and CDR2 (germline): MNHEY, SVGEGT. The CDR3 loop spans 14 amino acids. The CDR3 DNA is TGTGCCAGCAGTTACGGACAGCCTAATTCACCCCTCCACTTT. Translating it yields CASSYGQPNSPLHF.

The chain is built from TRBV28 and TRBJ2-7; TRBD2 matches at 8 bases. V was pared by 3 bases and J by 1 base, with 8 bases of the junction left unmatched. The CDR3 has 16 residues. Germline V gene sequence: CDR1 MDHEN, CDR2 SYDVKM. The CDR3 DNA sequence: TGTGCCAGCAGTTTTGCGGGAGGCCGCTATTCCTACGAGCAGTACTTC. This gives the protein CASSFAGGRYSYEQYF.

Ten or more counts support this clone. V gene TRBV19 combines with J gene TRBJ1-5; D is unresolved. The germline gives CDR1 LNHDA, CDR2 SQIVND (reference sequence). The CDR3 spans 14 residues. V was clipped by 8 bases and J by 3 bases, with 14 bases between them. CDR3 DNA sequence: TGTGCCAGTGTCCATCGCGGGGTCAATCAGCCCCAGCATTTT. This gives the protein CASVHRGVNQPQHF. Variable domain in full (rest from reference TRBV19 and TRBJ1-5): DGGITQSPKYLFRKEGQNVTLSCEQNLNHDAMYWYRQDPGQGLRLIYYSQIVNDFQKGDIAEGYSVSREKKESFPLTVTSAQKNPTAFYLCASVHRGVNQPQHFGDGTRLSIL.

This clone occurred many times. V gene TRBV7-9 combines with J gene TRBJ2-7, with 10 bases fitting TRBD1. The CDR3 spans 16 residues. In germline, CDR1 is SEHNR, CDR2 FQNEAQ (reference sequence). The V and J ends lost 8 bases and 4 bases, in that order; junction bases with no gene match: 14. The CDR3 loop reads CASENLGTGAGYEQYF. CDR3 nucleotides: TGTGCCAGCGAGAATCTAGGGACAGGGGCCGGTTACGAGCAGTACTTC.

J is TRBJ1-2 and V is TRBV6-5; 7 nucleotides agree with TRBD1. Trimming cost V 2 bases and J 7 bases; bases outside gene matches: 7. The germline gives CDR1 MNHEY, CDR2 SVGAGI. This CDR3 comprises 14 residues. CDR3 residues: CASSYGGTAAGYTF. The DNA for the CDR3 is TGTGCCAGCAGTTACGGAGGGACAGCTGCTGGCTACACCTTC.

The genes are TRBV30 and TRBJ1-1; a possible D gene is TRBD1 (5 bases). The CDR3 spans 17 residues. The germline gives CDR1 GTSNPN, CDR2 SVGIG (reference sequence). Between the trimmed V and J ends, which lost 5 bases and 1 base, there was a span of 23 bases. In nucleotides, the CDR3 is TGTGCCTGGCTATCCTCGGGACTTCTTGTCCGGAACACTGAAGCTTTCTTT. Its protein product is CAWLSSGLLVRNTEAFF.

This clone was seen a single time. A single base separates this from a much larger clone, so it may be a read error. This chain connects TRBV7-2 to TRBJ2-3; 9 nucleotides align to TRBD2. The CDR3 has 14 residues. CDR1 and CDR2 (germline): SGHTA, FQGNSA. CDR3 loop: CASSLGIAGDTRYF. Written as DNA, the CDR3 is TGTGCCAGCAGCTTAGGGATAGCGGGAGATACGCGGTATTTT.